The present entry profiles one T cell receptor beta chain with its context. Antigen unknown. The record originates from a study of CD8+CD57+ T cells in acquired aplastic anemia. General observations from the study: Patients and controls had in common approximately 28 CD8+ CDR3 sequences.

Patients chosen for sequencing had shown CD8+CD57+ cell expansion by flow cytometry. Acquired aplastic anemia of severe grade affected all patients. Patient blood was sampled before any therapy had been received. The V gene's germline CDR1 is SGHTA and CDR2 FQGNSA. Trimming took 5 bases from V and 3 from J; bases not matched to a gene: 6. The CDR3 extends over 14 amino acids. The template used for profiling TCR beta VDJ and CDR3 was genomic DNA. In TCRdb, the reads were re-called with MiXCR into one record per CDR3 protein. The sample holds about 160,000 distinct CDR3 sequences, 40% to 60% seen once. This chain connects TRBV7-2 to TRBJ2-7; 8 bases are shared with TRBD2. The sample was sorted CD4+, CD8+, or CD8+CD57+ T cells (not recorded which) from PBMCs. This sequence originates from a human donor with aplastic anemia. The CDR3 spells CASSLQREFYEQYF. DNA for the CDR3: TGTGCCAGCAGCCTTCAGCGGGAGTTCTACGAGCAGTACTTC.